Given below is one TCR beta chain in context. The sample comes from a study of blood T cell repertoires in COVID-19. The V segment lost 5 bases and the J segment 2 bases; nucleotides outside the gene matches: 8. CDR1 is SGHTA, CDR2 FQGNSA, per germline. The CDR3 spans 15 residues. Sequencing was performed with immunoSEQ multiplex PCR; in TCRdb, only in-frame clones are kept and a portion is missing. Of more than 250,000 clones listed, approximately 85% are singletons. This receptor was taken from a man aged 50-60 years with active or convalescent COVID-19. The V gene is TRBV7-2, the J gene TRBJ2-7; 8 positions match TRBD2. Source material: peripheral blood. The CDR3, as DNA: TGTGCCAGCAGCCCGCGAGGCGGGAGGCCCTACGAGCAGTACTTC. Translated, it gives CASSPRGGRPYEQYF. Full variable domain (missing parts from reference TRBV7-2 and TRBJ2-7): GAGVSQSPSNKVTEKGKDVELRCDPISGHTALYWYRQSLGQGLEFLIYFQGNSAPDKSGLPSDRFSAERTGGSVSTLTIQRTQQEDSAVYLCASSPRGGRPYEQYFGPGTRLTVT.